The 30 T cell receptor beta chains given below trace back to one sample, sequenced in a study of cytomegalovirus exposure and HLA in healthy donors. Measured with immunoSEQ multiplex PCR; TCRdb has only the in-frame clones, and not every one. The sample consists of roughly 150,000 clones, around 81% of them appearing once. Sequenced: PBMCs. These receptors were taken from a man between 25 and 39 years old in good health and CMV-seropositive.

The chain couples TRBV5-5 to TRBJ2-7; D call uncertain. The germline V and J ends were trimmed by 0 bases and 7 bases, with 2 bases remaining between them. Germline CDR1 SGHKS, CDR2 YYEKEE (reference sequence). The length of the CDR3 is 10 residues. CDR3 in DNA: TGTGCCAGCAGCTTGGCAGAGCAGTACTTC. Translation: CASSLAEQYF.

The rearrangement uses TRBV11-2 and TRBJ1-2; no clear D gene. The ends were cut back, 4 bases at V and 5 bases at J, with 14 bases in the middle. From germline, CDR1 is SGHAT and CDR2 FQNNGV. The CDR3 spans 14 residues. The DNA of the CDR3 is TGTGCCAGCAGCTCCCCCCCCGTAATTTATGGCTACACCTTC. Translated, it gives CASSSPPVIYGYTF.

The chain has TRBV6-5 and TRBJ2-5, with a weak D call TRBD1 (5 bases). CDR3 size: 14 residues. V was clipped by 0 bases and J by 5 bases, with 10 bases between them. The germline gives CDR1 MNHEY, CDR2 SVGAGI. CDR3 sequence reads: CASSYSLGRETQYF. CDR3 in DNA: TGTGCCAGCAGTTACTCCTTGGGGCGGGAGACCCAGTACTTC.

This rearrangement joins TRBV28 to TRBJ1-1, with 7 bases fitting TRBD1. Trimming took 7 bases from V and 5 from J; bases not matched to a gene: 10. CDR3 length equals 14 residues. Germline V CDR1 and CDR2: MDHEN, SYDVKM. CDR3 region: CASTLTGVWTEAFF. The CDR3 region has the DNA TGTGCCAGCACCCTAACAGGGGTCTGGACTGAAGCTTTCTTT.

The chain carries TRBV7-2 and TRBJ2-2, with 13 bases matching TRBD2. Germline loops: CDR1 SGHTA, CDR2 FQGNSA. V gave up 5 bases and J gave up 5 bases; unmatched junction bases: 5. This CDR3 has 16 amino acids. CDR3 sequence reads: CASSPRLAGGTGELFF. The CDR3 DNA is TGTGCCAGCAGCCCTAGACTAGCGGGGGGAACCGGGGAGCTGTTTTTT.

This chain connects TRBV27 to TRBJ2-5; 9 bases map to TRBD1. Germline V CDR1 and CDR2: MNHEY, SMNVEV (reference sequence). The CDR3 spans 15 residues. Trimming removed 4 bases from V and 4 bases from J; junction bases left unmatched: 7. The CDR3 nucleotides read TGTGCCAGCAGTTCCGGGGACAGGGACGTAGAGACCCAGTACTTC. It encodes CASSSGDRDVETQYF.

For the CDR3, the DNA is TGTGCCAGCAGTTTATCGAGTTTTGGGCAAATTAACACTGAAGCTTTCTTT. This encodes CASSLSSFGQINTEAFF. The chain is built from TRBV27 and TRBJ1-1; D not certain. The CDR3 has 17 residues. Trimming pared 0 bases from V and 2 bases from J, leaving 16 bases between. From germline, CDR1 is MNHEY and CDR2 SMNVEV (reference sequence).

The gene calls are TRBV7-3 and TRBJ2-3; 8 bases are a match to TRBD2. Looked up from germline, CDR1 is SGHTA and CDR2 is FQGTGA. The length of the CDR3 is 16 residues. Losses at the gene ends were 1 base for V and 3 bases for J; bases not matched to a gene: 6. CDR3 in DNA: TGTGCCAGCAGCTTAAACGGGGGGGAGAGGACAGATACGCAGTATTTT. Its translation is CASSLNGGERTDTQYF.

V usage is TRBV9 and J usage is TRBJ2-3; D not resolved. V was shortened by 0 bases and J by 5 bases, with 4 bases between the two germline ends. This CDR3 is 12 amino acids long. CDR1 is SGDLS and CDR2 is YYNGEE in the germline V gene. The CDR3 is CASSVAKDTQYF. The CDR3 DNA reads TGTGCCAGCAGCGTAGCAAAAGATACGCAGTATTTT.

V is TRBV11-3 and J is TRBJ2-1, with 8 bases matching TRBD2. The CDR3 is 14 residues long. From germline, CDR1 is SGHNT and CDR2 YENEEA. The V segment lost 5 bases and the J segment 4 bases; nucleotides outside the gene matches: 4. The DNA for the CDR3 is TGTGCCAGCAGCGAGCGGGGGCCGTACAATGAGCAGTTCTTC. As protein: CASSERGPYNEQFF.

This chain joins TRBV4-1 and TRBJ2-1; 12 nucleotides match TRBD2. Looked up from germline, CDR1 is MGHRA and CDR2 is YSYEKL. V gave up 5 bases and J gave up 5 bases; unmatched junction bases: 7. This CDR3 is 16 amino acids long. DNA of the CDR3: TGCGCCAGCAGCAAACTAGCGGGGGGCCCCCACAATGAGCAGTTCTTC. It specifies CASSKLAGGPHNEQFF.

This clone has a handful of counts. The chain employs TRBV12-5 and TRBJ1-6; D unresolved. CDR1 and CDR2 from the germline V gene are LGHNT and FRNRAP. This CDR3 has 15 residues. Trimming removed 6 bases from V and 5 bases from J, with 14 bases in between. The CDR3 sequence: CASGAGRPNNSPLHF. CDR3 nucleotides: TGTGCTAGTGGCGCCGGGAGGCCCAATAATTCACCCCTCCACTTT.

The chain combines TRBV7-9 with TRBJ2-7, with D possibly matching TRBD1 (7 bases). This CDR3 region has 14 residues. V lost 1 base to trimming and J lost 7 bases, with 14 bases between them. Germline V lookup: CDR1 SEHNR, CDR2 FQNEAQ (reference sequence). The CDR3 coding sequence is TGTGCCAGCAGCTTAGAGGGGGCCCGGGGGGAGCAGTACTTC. Amino acid sequence: CASSLEGARGEQYF.

This chain links TRBV4-3 with TRBJ1-1; 10 bases align to TRBD1. The length of the CDR3 is 15 residues. V dropped 0 bases and J dropped 4; count of bases not matched to a gene: 2. Looked up from germline, CDR1 is LGHNA and CDR2 is YSLEER. The CDR3, as DNA: TGCGCCAGCAGCCAAGATAGGACAGGGGGCACTGAAGCTTTCTTT. Translation gives CASSQDRTGGTEAFF.

Turning to this clone: Since no conserved phenylalanine or tryptophan closes the CDR3, a read error is the likely cause. Because the CDR3's place on the DNA is in doubt, the DNA is left out and the CDR3 is given as listed by TCRdb. The gene calls are TRBV7-9 and TRBJ1-2. Germline loops: CDR1 SEHNR, CDR2 FQNEAQ (reference sequence). The CDR3 is 8 amino acids in total, end residues counted. This CDR3 is CASTPGPS.

The V call is TRBV25-1, the J call TRBJ1-4, with 8 bases that match TRBD1. The CDR3 loop spans 13 amino acids. Per the germline V gene, CDR1 is MGHDK and CDR2 is SYGVNS. V dropped 6 bases and J dropped 3; count of bases not matched to a gene: 0. The CDR3 here is CASRTGANEKLFF. For the CDR3, the DNA is TGTGCCAGCAGGACAGGGGCTAATGAAAAACTGTTTTTT.

A word on this clone: An end of the junction does not agree with germline; a read error may underlie this. The chain links TRBV7-7 to TRBJ2-5, with D possibly being TRBD2 (7 bases). Germline V gives CDR1 SSHAT, CDR2 FNYEAQ (reference sequence). The CDR3 loop spans 16 amino acids. In DNA, the CDR3 is TGTGCTAGCAGCTTAGGGGTTGCGGGGGCGGAGGAGACCCAGTACTTC. Residues: CASSLGVAGAEETQYF.

This clone is termed medium-sized. The chain has TRBV4-1 and TRBJ1-4; 8 bases are a match to TRBD1. V gave up 0 bases and J gave up 7 bases; unmatched junction bases: 10. Germline values: CDR1 MGHRA, CDR2 YSYEKL. CDR3 length: 17 amino acids. CDR3 DNA sequence: TGCGCCAGCAGCCAAGATGGATACCGAGACAGGGGTGAAAAACTGTTTTTT. Translating gives CASSQDGYRDRGEKLFF.

The chain has TRBV5-4 and TRBJ1-2; 7 bases line up with TRBD1. The CDR3 sequence is 19 residues long. In germline, CDR1 is SGHNT, CDR2 YYREEE (reference sequence). The ends lost 4 bases at V and 1 base at J; junction bases unmatched: 19. The DNA for the CDR3 is TGTGCCAGCAGCCGTACTTACCCCCGCGACAGGGTTCTTAACTATGGCTACACCTTC. Protein sequence: CASSRTYPRDRVLNYGYTF.

The chain carries TRBV19 and TRBJ1-5; 9 bases are shared with TRBD1. With 2 bases clipped from V and 6 bases from J, the junction kept 5 bases outside the gene matches. Germline V gene sequence: CDR1 LNHDA, CDR2 SQIVND (reference sequence). The CDR3 sequence is 15 residues long. CDR3 sequence reads: CASSIPTGGPQPQHF. The CDR3 DNA reads as TGTGCCAGTAGTATACCCACAGGGGGCCCTCAGCCCCAGCATTTT.

For this clone: This sample also contains other DNA sequences that code for the same CDR3. The chain has TRBV9 and TRBJ1-2, with 7 nucleotides matching TRBD1. This CDR3 contains 12 residues. The J segment lost 8 bases and the V segment lost 0 bases, leaving 1 base of the junction unmatched. Looked up from germline, CDR1 is SGDLS and CDR2 is YYNGEE. CDR3 in amino acids: CASSVGQGGYTF. The CDR3 DNA reads as TGTGCCAGCAGCGTAGGACAGGGAGGCTACACCTTC.

This clone was recorded once. The chain carries TRBV4-3 and TRBJ1-5, with 7 positions matching TRBD1. CDR1 is LGHNA and CDR2 is YSLEER in the germline V gene. J was trimmed by 2 bases and V by 4 bases; bases with no gene match: 2. This CDR3 is built from 14 residues. The CDR3 loop reads CASSPGGGNQPQHF. CDR3 DNA: TGCGCCAGCAGCCCAGGGGGTGGCAATCAGCCCCAGCATTTT.

Here the CDR3 reads CASSAAVYGYTF. The CDR3 DNA reads as TGTGCCAGCAGCGCCGCGGTCTATGGCTACACCTTC. The V gene is TRBV5-8, the J gene TRBJ1-2; no firm D call. V was shortened by 4 bases and J by 4 bases, with 8 bases between the two germline ends. The CDR3 totals 12 residues. The V gene's germline CDR1 is SGHTS and CDR2 YDEGEE.

The chain recombines TRBV5-1 with TRBJ2-1; 11 bases map to TRBD2. Germline CDR1 reads SGHRS; CDR2 reads YFSETQ. This CDR3 has 15 amino acids. V lost 2 bases, J lost 5 bases, and 3 bases stayed unmatched. This CDR3 reads CASSFPSGGNNEQFF. In DNA form, the CDR3 reads TGCGCCAGCAGCTTCCCTAGCGGGGGGAACAATGAGCAGTTCTTC.

The V gene is TRBV29-1, the J gene TRBJ2-7, with a weak D call TRBD1 (6 bases). The CDR3 loop spans 15 amino acids. Trimming pared 5 bases from V and 7 bases from J, leaving 24 bases between. The germline V gene encodes CDR1 SQVTM and CDR2 ANQGSEA. CDR3 protein: CSVPPSGDVYGEQYF. Here the CDR3 DNA reads TGCAGCGTTCCGCCTTCAGGGGACGTTTACGGGGAGCAGTACTTC.

The chain is built from TRBV4-3 and TRBJ2-2, with TRBD2 identical over 8 bases. The CDR3 covers 17 residues. Germline-derived CDR1 and CDR2 are LGHNA and YSLEER. Trimming at V came to 8 bases and at J to 1 base, leaving 12 bases not matched to a gene. The CDR3 region is CASGEAMAGGNTGELFF. The DNA for the CDR3 is TGCGCCAGCGGCGAGGCTATGGCGGGGGGGAACACCGGGGAGCTGTTTTTT.

The chain combines TRBV9 with TRBJ2-7; perhaps TRBD1 as D (6 bases). This CDR3 is built from 15 residues. Trimming took 4 bases from V and 2 from J, leaving 16 bases between them. The germline V gene encodes CDR1 SGDLS and CDR2 YYNGEE. The CDR3 region is CASSPPRGGTYEQYF. The CDR3 region has the DNA TGTGCCAGCAGCCCTCCCCGTGGGGGCACCTACGAGCAGTACTTC.

The gene calls are TRBV19 and TRBJ1-1; D possibly corresponds to TRBD1 (6 bases). V lost 4 bases and J lost 7, with 7 bases in between. Looked up from germline, CDR1 is LNHDA and CDR2 is SQIVND (reference sequence). The CDR3 is 11 residues long. CDR3 residues: CASSTTGEAFF. DNA for the CDR3: TGTGCCAGTAGTACGACAGGTGAAGCTTTCTTT.

A single count supports this clone. The chain recombines TRBV7-9 with TRBJ2-5, with 10 nucleotides matching TRBD2. Germline CDR1 SEHNR, CDR2 FQNEAQ (reference sequence). The trim removed 3 bases at V and 5 bases at J, leaving 9 bases unmatched. CDR3 size: 16 residues. The CDR3 protein is CASSFLASGGWETQYF. The CDR3 DNA follows: TGTGCCAGCAGCTTCTTGGCTAGCGGGGGATGGGAGACCCAGTACTTC.

The V gene is TRBV18, the J gene TRBJ2-3, with no clear D. The germline V gene has CDR1 KGHSH and CDR2 LQKENI. The CDR3 is 12 residues long. The V end lost 6 bases, the J end lost 7 bases, and 11 bases lay between the germline ends. The CDR3 sequence is CASSHRVNTQYF. The CDR3 DNA follows: TGTGCCAGCTCCCATCGGGTAAATACGCAGTATTTT.